The present T cell receptor beta chain was sequenced within a study of metastatic and nonmetastatic thyroid tumors (dated by TCRdb to between 2020 and 2021). Regarding the complete study: Repertoires were compared across peripheral blood and tumor or nodule tissue samples from malignant and benign thyroid patients.

The paper as a whole reports these results and caveats: In both blood and tumor samples, malignant tumors were reported to have significantly higher TCR beta diversity than benign nodules.

None of the patients had been given any treatment before thyroid surgery. Patient clinical samples collected from the early 2010s to the late 2010s were retrospectively analysed using T-cell receptor beta sequencing. Libraries were constructed by PCR. Sequencing used an Illumina HiSeq 4000. High-throughput sequencing was used to profile the TCR beta-chain CDR3 region of each patient. The study's own analysis went as follows. A classifier to discriminate distant-metastatic papillary thyroid cancer patients was built from CDR3 differences across clinicopathological groups. The Shannon index was used to assess repertoire diversity, and the Morisita-Horn index was used to assess tumor-blood repertoire similarity. TCRdb reprocessed the public reads (quality trimming at Q25 with fastp, clone calling with MiXCR) and kept in-frame beta chains. The V and J calls and clone size are TCRdb's, not the authors'. The sample contains 39,000 or so clones, roughly 45% of them found a single time. In total, the top ten clones hold 24% of the sample.

This clone was seen only a few times. What antigen it recognizes has not been identified. No qualities accompany the bases; no much larger clone lies one base away. V was cut back by 1 base and J by 1 base, leaving a gap of 10 bases between them. The CDR3 has 16 amino acids, counting the end cysteine and phenylalanine. Solely the CDR3 DNA is kept, with 48 bases framed from the first base. CDR1 and CDR2 were assigned from the germline V gene as KGHDR and SFDVKD. Here the chain combines TRBV24-1 and TRBJ2-1; the D gene cannot be named for sure. The origin of this receptor is a male donor with papillary thyroid cancer or a benign thyroid nodule (not recorded which). Some clones in this sample may be carry-over from other donors' samples. The sample was tumor tissue. Read as DNA, the sequence is TGTGCCACCAGTGATTTAGAGGTAAGGTCCTACAATGAGCAGTTCTTC. Translation gives CATSDLEVRSYNEQFF.